This passage covers 30 T cell receptor beta chains from one sample sequenced in a study of T-cell reconstitution after alpha-beta-depleted transplantation in children. The TCRbeta library incorporated unique molecular identifiers. Via MiXCR, TCRdb re-called the PCR reads, giving one row per CDR3 protein. The table shows about 300,000 distinct CDR3 sequences, with roughly a tenth occurring only once. This sample comprised PBMCs, obtained before TCRalphabeta/CD19-depleted stem cell transplant. These TCRs come from a boy under three years old with acute myeloid leukemia, due to receive a stem cell transplant.

Concerning this clonotype: A much larger clonotype is one base distant, so this may be a read error. This chain joins TRBV7-2 and TRBJ2-7; unclear D gene. V was pared by 5 bases and J by 0 bases, with 17 bases between. Germline loops: CDR1 SGHTA, CDR2 FQGNSA. The CDR3 sequence is 16 residues long. CDR3 loop: CASSLRSYSSSYEQYF. The CDR3 DNA reads as TGTGCCAGCAGCCTCAGGAGCTACTCGAGCTCCTACGAGCAGTACTTC.

This clonotype was observed at least ten times. The rearrangement uses TRBV9 and TRBJ1-3, with a weak D call TRBD1 (6 bases). The germline V gene encodes CDR1 SGDLS and CDR2 YYNGEE. Deletions cut 0 bases from V and 0 bases from J, with 10 bases between. The length of the CDR3 is 16 residues. CDR3: CASSVATGLSGNTIYF. CDR3 sequence (DNA): TGTGCCAGCAGCGTAGCGACAGGACTCTCTGGAAACACCATATATTTT. Together with reference TRBV9 and TRBJ1-3, the CDR3 gives the full variable domain: DSGVTQTPKHLITATGQRVTLRCSPRSGDLSVYWYQQSLDQGLQFLIQYYNGEERAKGNILERFSAQQFPDLHSELNLSSLELGDSALYFCASSVATGLSGNTIYFGEGSWLTVV.

This clonotype was detected many times. The V gene is TRBV10-3, the J gene TRBJ2-7; 9 nucleotides match TRBD1. After removal of 4 bases from V and 3 bases from J, the junction contained 4 bases not matched to a gene. This CDR3 is built from 14 residues. CDR1 and CDR2 (germline): ENHRY, SYGVKD. The CDR3 here is CAISAGTGLYEQYF. CDR3 nucleotide sequence: TGTGCCATCAGTGCCGGGACAGGGCTCTACGAGCAGTACTTC.

This clonotype was counted many times. The V call is TRBV7-9, the J call TRBJ1-1; maybe TRBD1 (5 bases). The CDR3 sequence is 14 residues long. V was shortened by 3 bases and J by 4 bases, with 12 bases between the two germline ends. Germline V gives CDR1 SEHNR, CDR2 FQNEAQ (reference sequence). CDR3 DNA sequence: TGTGCCAGCAGCTTCAGGGAGTGGAGCACTGAAGCTTTCTTT. It codes for CASSFREWSTEAFF.

Ten or more counts support this clonotype. The V and J genes are TRBV27 and TRBJ2-3; D perhaps matches TRBD2 (6 bases). The CDR3 has 15 amino acids. The V gene's germline CDR1 is MNHEY and CDR2 SMNVEV (reference sequence). The germline V and J ends were trimmed by 6 bases and 2 bases, with 15 bases remaining between them. The CDR3 protein is CASRLDSGYTDTQYF. As DNA, the CDR3 is TGTGCCAGCAGGTTGGATAGCGGATACACAGATACGCAGTATTTT.

In this sample, this clonotype turned up many times. As DNA, the CDR3 is TGTGCCAGCAGCCCAGGGTTTGCCGGGGAGCTGTTTTTT. Protein product: CASSPGFAGELFF. V is TRBV6-2 or TRBV6-3 and J is TRBJ2-2; perhaps TRBD1 as D (5 bases). Germline V lookup: CDR1 MNHEY, CDR2 SVGEGT. Trimming shortened V by 6 bases and J by 6 bases, and 11 bases separated the two germline ends. The length of the CDR3 is 13 residues.

A note on this clonotype: Its ends do not fully match the called genes, so a read error is possible. The V and J genes are TRBV12-3 or TRBV12-4 and TRBJ2-1; TRBD1 is a possible D gene (6 bases). CDR3 length equals 18 residues. This CDR3 reads CTSSLAIGGWTPYNEQFF. The CDR3 DNA reads as TGTACCAGCAGTTTAGCTATTGGGGGCTGGACTCCCTACAATGAGCAGTTCTTC.

This clonotype appeared many times. The chain recombines TRBV5-1 with TRBJ1-2, with D maybe TRBD1 (6 bases). The CDR3 loop spans 14 amino acids. CDR1 and CDR2 (germline): SGHRS, YFSETQ. V was shortened by 2 bases and J by 3 bases, with 11 bases between the two germline ends. The CDR3 reads CASSLQGMDYGYTF. In DNA form, the CDR3 reads TGCGCCAGCAGCTTACAGGGAATGGACTATGGCTACACCTTC.

This clonotype showed up many times. The chain is built from TRBV9 and TRBJ2-1, with D possibly being TRBD1 or TRBD2 (5 bases each). CDR3 size: 13 residues. V shed 0 bases and J shed 11 bases, with 12 bases lying between them. The germline V gene has CDR1 SGDLS and CDR2 YYNGEE. In nucleotides, the CDR3 is TGTGCCAGCAGCGTAGCGGGGCTGGGACAGCAGTTCTTC. Its protein product is CASSVAGLGQQFF.

This clonotype was counted ten times or more. This chain links TRBV5-1 with TRBJ2-7; 7 nucleotides agree with TRBD1. The CDR3 is 13 amino acids. Germline CDR1 is SGHRS and CDR2 is YFSETQ. Trimming took 4 bases from V and 6 from J; bases not matched to a gene: 7. Here the CDR3 DNA reads TGCGCCAGCAGCCAGGGACAGAGTGGCGAGCAGTACTTC. This gives the protein CASSQGQSGEQYF.

In its sample, this clonotype was seen many times. The chain links TRBV15 to TRBJ2-1; 12 positions agree with TRBD2. The J segment lost 9 bases and the V segment lost 0 bases, leaving 12 bases of the junction unmatched. CDR3 length: 18 amino acids. From germline, CDR1 is LNHNV and CDR2 YYDKDF (reference sequence). Here the CDR3 DNA reads TGTGCCACCAGCAGAGATCTAGCGGGAGGGCTCTCAAGCAGTGAGCAGTTCTTC. It yields the protein CATSRDLAGGLSSSEQFF.

The table lists this clonotype with many counts. The chain carries TRBV20-1 and TRBJ2-1; a weak D match, TRBD2 (6 bases). The germline V and J ends were trimmed by 7 bases and 4 bases, with 17 bases remaining between them. Germline V lookup: CDR1 DFQATT, CDR2 SNEGSKA (reference sequence). This CDR3 contains 14 residues. The CDR3 sequence: CSVDGTLVYNEQFF. For the CDR3, the DNA is TGCAGTGTTGACGGGACTCTCGTTTACAATGAGCAGTTCTTC.

This clonotype was seen many times. The chain couples TRBV2 to TRBJ2-1; 13 nucleotides agree with TRBD2. The length of the CDR3 is 15 residues. The V and J ends lost 8 bases and 8 bases, in that order; junction bases with no gene match: 9. Looked up from germline, CDR1 is SNHLY and CDR2 is FYNNEI. CDR3 loop: CASRPRTSGGDEQFF. The CDR3 DNA follows: TGTGCCAGCCGCCCGAGGACTAGCGGGGGCGATGAGCAGTTCTTC.

This clonotype was seen at least ten times. This chain links TRBV28 with TRBJ2-7; 7 positions agree with TRBD2. The CDR3 sequence is 14 residues long. CDR1 MDHEN and CDR2 SYDVKM come from the germline V gene. V shed 6 bases and J 4 bases; nucleotides not matched to a gene: 9. CDR3: CASRPASGVYEQYF. DNA for the CDR3: TGTGCCAGCAGGCCTGCGAGCGGGGTTTACGAGCAGTACTTC.

The V gene is TRBV29-1, the J gene TRBJ1-5; D call uncertain. The germline V gene has CDR1 SQVTM and CDR2 ANQGSEA. The CDR3 spans 13 residues. Trimming shortened V by 5 bases and J by 4 bases, and 12 bases separated the two germline ends. The CDR3 DNA follows: TGCAGCGTTCGCCAAGACGGGAATCAGCCCCAGCATTTT. It yields the protein CSVRQDGNQPQHF.

This clonotype was seen many times. The chain carries TRBV20-1 and TRBJ2-7, with D perhaps matching TRBD2 (6 bases). CDR1 is DFQATT, CDR2 SNEGSKA, per germline (reference sequence). The CDR3 has 15 amino acids. V was pared by 1 base and J by 0 bases, with 13 bases between. CDR3 sequence reads: CSARGTSGFSYEQYF. The CDR3 bases are TGCAGTGCTAGAGGTACCAGCGGGTTCTCCTACGAGCAGTACTTC.

The chain employs TRBV28 and TRBJ2-6; D gene uncertain. V lost 3 bases and J 2 bases, leaving 8 bases between the germline ends. Germline V CDR1 and CDR2: MDHEN, SYDVKM. This CDR3 is built from 15 residues. The CDR3 DNA reads as TGTGCCAGCAGTTTTTCGGGCACTGGGGCCAACGTCCTGACTTTC. Its translation: CASSFSGTGANVLTF. The full variable domain, with the rest looked up from reference TRBV28 and TRBJ2-6, is DVKVTQSSRYLVKRTGEKVFLECVQDMDHENMFWYRQDPGLGLRLIYFSYDVKMKEKGDIPEGYSVSREKKERFSLILESASTNQTSMYLCASSFSGTGANVLTFGAGSRLTVL.

This sequence joins TRBV12-3 or TRBV12-4 and TRBJ1-5, with D possibly TRBD1 on 6 matching bases. V dropped 5 bases and J dropped 3 bases, with 14 bases sitting between them. This CDR3 has 15 amino acids. The CDR3 is CASSLRDTYNQPQHF. The CDR3 DNA reads as TGTGCCAGCAGTCTTCGGGACACCTACAATCAGCCCCAGCATTTT.

This clonotype was detected many times. This chain connects TRBV6-1 to TRBJ2-7, with 7 bases aligning to TRBD1. CDR1 is MNHNS and CDR2 is SASEGT in the germline V gene. CDR3 length equals 15 residues. With 5 bases clipped from V and 0 bases from J, the junction kept 7 bases outside the gene matches. The CDR3 here is CASSKTGWGSYEQYF. CDR3 in DNA: TGTGCCAGCAGTAAGACAGGGTGGGGCTCCTACGAGCAGTACTTC.

This clonotype was observed many times. The chain joins TRBV25-1 to TRBJ2-2; possible D gene TRBD2, 6 bases. Germline V gene sequence: CDR1 MGHDK, CDR2 SYGVNS. The V end was cut by 4 bases, the J end by 0 bases, with 6 bases between. There are 14 residues in the CDR3. The DNA for the CDR3 is TGTGCCAGCAGTGGACTAGCGAACACCGGGGAGCTGTTTTTT. Protein: CASSGLANTGELFF.

This clonotype appeared many times. CDR3 sequence reads: CASSEFNTGELFF. CDR3 bases: TGTGCCAGCAGTGAATTCAACACCGGGGAGCTGTTTTTT. The chain couples TRBV25-1 to TRBJ2-2; D call uncertain. CDR1 MGHDK and CDR2 SYGVNS come from the germline V gene. This CDR3 has 13 residues. Trimming cost V 1 base and J 2 bases, with 2 bases left between them.

This clonotype was picked up many times. The chain employs TRBV6-5 and TRBJ2-7; TRBD2 agrees at 12 bases. Germline CDR1 and CDR2: MNHEY and SVGAGI. The CDR3 covers 14 residues. V lost 4 bases and J lost 4; bases outside the gene matches: 2. The CDR3 region is CASSSGLAGYEQYF. CDR3 nucleotides: TGTGCCAGCAGTTCGGGACTAGCGGGTTACGAGCAGTACTTC.

As to this clonotype: A much larger clone lies a single base off, so this may be a read error. The chain has TRBV7-8 and TRBJ2-1; perhaps TRBD1 as D (6 bases). The V end was cut by 0 bases, the J end by 4 bases, with 10 bases between. This CDR3 region has 15 residues. CDR1 and CDR2 (germline): SGHVS, FQNEAQ. In DNA form, the CDR3 reads TGTGCCAGCAGCTTAGCGGCTAGGGGGTACAATGAGCAGTTCTTC. Translated, it gives CASSLAARGYNEQFF.

In its sample, this clonotype was seen a few times. The rearrangement uses TRBV15 and TRBJ1-1; the D gene is possibly TRBD1 (5 bases). Germline CDR1 and CDR2: LNHNV and YYDKDF (reference sequence). The V and J ends lost 7 bases and 1 base respectively, with 10 bases between them. There are 13 residues in the CDR3. The CDR3 sequence is CATISGSNTEAFF. For the CDR3, the DNA is TGTGCCACCATTTCAGGGTCGAACACTGAAGCTTTCTTT.

This clonotype was seen only a few times. V and J are TRBV19 and TRBJ2-3; 10 nucleotides match TRBD1. Germline CDR1 reads LNHDA; CDR2 reads SQIVND (reference sequence). V lost 4 bases, J lost 0 bases, and 7 bases stayed unmatched. This CDR3 is 17 amino acids long. CDR3 residues: CASSNRDRGASTDTQYF. DNA for the CDR3: TGTGCCAGTAGTAATCGGGACAGGGGTGCCAGCACAGATACGCAGTATTTT.

The CDR3 DNA sequence: TGTGCCAGCAGTACCGACAAATTGGGTTTTGAAGCTTTCTTT. This translates into CASSTDKLGFEAFF. The V and J genes are TRBV6-2 or TRBV6-3 and TRBJ1-1; D remains ambiguous. The ends were cut back, 5 bases at V and 7 bases at J, with 17 bases in the middle. CDR3 length: 14 residues. From germline, CDR1 is MNHEY and CDR2 SVGEGT.

This clonotype has a count of ten or more. V usage is TRBV20-1 and J usage is TRBJ1-5, with TRBD1 matching over 10 bases. The V gene end was trimmed by 5 bases and the J gene end by 1 base; junction bases not matched to a gene: 2. Germline-derived CDR1 and CDR2 are DFQATT and SNEGSKA (reference sequence). The CDR3 is made up of 14 amino acids. The CDR3 coding sequence is TGCAGTGCTCCGGACAGGGGGAGCAATCAGCCCCAGCATTTT. Protein: CSAPDRGSNQPQHF.

This clonotype came up many times. V and J are TRBV7-8 and TRBJ2-1; 7 nucleotides agree with TRBD2. The CDR3 runs 15 residues. Germline assignment: CDR1 SGHVS and CDR2 FQNEAQ. J lost 3 bases, V lost 5 bases, and 7 bases had no gene match. DNA for the CDR3: TGTGCCAGCAGCCTTCGGGACTACCTCTACAATGAGCAGTTCTTC. This codes for CASSLRDYLYNEQFF.

This clonotype was seen at least ten times. The chain has TRBV20-1 and TRBJ2-7, with TRBD2 matching over 12 bases. Per the germline V gene, CDR1 is DFQATT and CDR2 is SNEGSKA (reference sequence). The CDR3 is made up of 16 amino acids. V was pared by 0 bases and J by 3 bases, with 6 bases of the junction left unmatched. The DNA of the CDR3 is TGCAGTGCTAGAGATCTCGGACTAGCGGGACACTACGAGCAGTACTTC. It translates to CSARDLGLAGHYEQYF.

Note on this clonotype: Being one base from a much bigger clone, this may be a read error. The CDR3 sequence is CAGGRQDGETQYF. The CDR3 bases are TGTGCCGGTGGAAGGCAGGACGGAGAGACCCAGTACTTC. This chain connects TRBV28 to TRBJ2-5; no clear D. Trimming took 11 bases from V and 4 from J, leaving 17 bases between them. The CDR3 spans 13 residues. Per the germline V gene, CDR1 is MDHEN and CDR2 is SYDVKM.